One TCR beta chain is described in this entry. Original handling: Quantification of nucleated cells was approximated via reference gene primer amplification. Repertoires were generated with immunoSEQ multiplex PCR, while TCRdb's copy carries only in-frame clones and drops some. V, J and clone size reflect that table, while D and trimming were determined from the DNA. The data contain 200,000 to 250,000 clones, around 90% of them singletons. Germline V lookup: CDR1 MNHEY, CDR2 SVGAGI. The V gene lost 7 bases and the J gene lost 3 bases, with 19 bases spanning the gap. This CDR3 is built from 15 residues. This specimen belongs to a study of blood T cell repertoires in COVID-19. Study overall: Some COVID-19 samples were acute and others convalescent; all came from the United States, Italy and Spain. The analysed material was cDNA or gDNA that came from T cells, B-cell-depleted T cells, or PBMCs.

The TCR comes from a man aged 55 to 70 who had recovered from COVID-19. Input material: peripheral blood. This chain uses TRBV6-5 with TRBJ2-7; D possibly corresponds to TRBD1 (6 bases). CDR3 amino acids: CASTFTGTSIYEQYF. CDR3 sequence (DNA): TGTGCCAGCACTTTCACCGGGACAAGCATCTACGAGCAGTACTTC.